This T cell receptor beta chain was sequenced during a study of T cells in Graves' hyperthyroidism and ophthalmopathy. Study-level information: It was at initial diagnosis, before any treatment, that peripheral blood was collected.

Study-level findings and limits: Peripheral blood also featured most of the thyroid clonotypes expanded above 0.001.

Amplification yielded TCR beta CDR3 regions, with RNA transcripts as the source. The TCR CDR3 was amplified in a first-round RT-PCR using the HTBI primer set. MiXCR was run by TCRdb on the multiplex PCR reads, yielding one entry per CDR3 protein. This sample has over 400,000 distinct CDR3 sequences, with about 20% found just once. The CDR3 sequence is 13 residues long. The V gene lost 6 bases and the J gene lost 6 bases, with 12 bases spanning the gap. Germline loops: CDR1 MNHEY, CDR2 SVGAGI. The table lists this clonotype with a count of one. Its antigen is unknown. The clonotype comes from a woman between 65 and 79 years old with Graves' ophthalmopathy. Sequenced: blood. The chain links TRBV6-5 to TRBJ2-1; the D gene is possibly TRBD2 (5 bases). The CDR3, as DNA: TGTGCCAGCAGGTATACTAGTGCCAATGAGCAGTTCTTC. Its translation is CASRYTSANEQFF.